This T cell receptor beta chain was obtained from a study of identical twins. The study's findings and limits: There is a chance that invariant MAIT and iNKT cells partially muddied zero-insertion analyses.

Notes on this clonotype: Its cognate antigen is unknown.

TCRdb reprocessed the 5' RACE reads with MiXCR, giving one entry per CDR3 protein. This sample has 690,000 or so distinct CDR3 sequences, with roughly 6.2% found just once. The CDR3 runs 19 residues. The V segment lost 3 bases and the J segment 2 bases; nucleotides outside the gene matches: 10. Germline CDR1 SGDLS, CDR2 YYNGEE. Sequenced sample: naive T cells sorted from blood. This sequence was found in a man aged 18 to 30 in good health. V is TRBV9 and J is TRBJ2-3, with 15 bases fitting TRBD2. Here the CDR3 DNA reads TGTGCCAGCAGCGGCGGGGGGGGACTAGCGGGAGGATTCACAGATACGCAGTATTTT. This gives the protein CASSGGGGLAGGFTDTQYF.